This T cell receptor (beta chain) was obtained from a study of blood T cells in healthy people across ages. Turning to the study itself: Per every two T cells, about one barcoded beta molecule was captured by template switching. Study-wide points: Estimated diversity across one million T cells was deemed an underestimate. Per million T cells, TCR beta diversity dropped roughly linearly as age increased.

Germline V gene lookup returns CDR1 SQVTM and CDR2 ANQGSEA. Trimming at V came to 3 bases and at J to 4 bases, leaving 9 bases not matched to a gene. The CDR3 has 14 amino acids. This clonotype was seen more than once but under ten times. Its antigen is not known. A second roughly 6 to 12 cycle PCR used barcoded and J-beta primers. TCRdb re-called the 5' RACE reads with MiXCR, one entry per CDR3 protein. The sample holds about 900,000 distinct CDR3 sequences, around 62% seen once. This TCR came from a man aged 25 to 45 in good health. Sequenced input: blood. The chain joins TRBV29-1 to TRBJ2-7; 7 bases align to TRBD1. This CDR3 is CSVDPTGDRYEQYF. The CDR3 nucleotides read TGCAGCGTTGATCCCACAGGGGATAGATACGAGCAGTACTTC.